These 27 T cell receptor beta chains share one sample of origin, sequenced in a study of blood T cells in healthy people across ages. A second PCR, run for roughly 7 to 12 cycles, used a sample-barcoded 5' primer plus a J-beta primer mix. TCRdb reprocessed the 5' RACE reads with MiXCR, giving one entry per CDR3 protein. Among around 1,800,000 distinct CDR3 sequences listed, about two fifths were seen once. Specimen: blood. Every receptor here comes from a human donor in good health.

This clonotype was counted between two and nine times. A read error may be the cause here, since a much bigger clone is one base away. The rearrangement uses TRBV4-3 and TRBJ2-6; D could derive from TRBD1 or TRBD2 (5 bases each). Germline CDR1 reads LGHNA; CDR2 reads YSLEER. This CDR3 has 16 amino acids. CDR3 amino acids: CASSQESGTGANVRTF. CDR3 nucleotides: TGCGCCAGCAGCCAAGAGTCGGGAACCGGGGCCAACGTCCGGACTTTC.

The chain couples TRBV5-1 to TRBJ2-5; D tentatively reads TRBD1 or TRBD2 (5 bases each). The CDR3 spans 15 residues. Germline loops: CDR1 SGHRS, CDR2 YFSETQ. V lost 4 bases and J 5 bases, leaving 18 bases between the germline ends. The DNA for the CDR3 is TGCGCCAGCAGCCGGATCGGGACGATTGGTGAGACCCAGTACTTC. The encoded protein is CASSRIGTIGETQYF.

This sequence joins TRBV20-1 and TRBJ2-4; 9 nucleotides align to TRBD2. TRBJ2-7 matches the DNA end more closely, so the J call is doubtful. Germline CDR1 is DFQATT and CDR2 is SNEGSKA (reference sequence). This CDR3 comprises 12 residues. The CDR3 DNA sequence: TGCAGTGCTTGCCGGACTAGCGTCGAGCAGTACTTC. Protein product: CSACRTSVEQYF.

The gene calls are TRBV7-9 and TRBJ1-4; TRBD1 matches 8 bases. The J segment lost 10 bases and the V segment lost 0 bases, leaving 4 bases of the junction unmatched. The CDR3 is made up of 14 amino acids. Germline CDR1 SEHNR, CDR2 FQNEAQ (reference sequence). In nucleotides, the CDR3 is TGTGCCAGCAGCTTAGCAGGGACAGGAGCAAAACTGTTTTTT. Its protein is CASSLAGTGAKLFF.

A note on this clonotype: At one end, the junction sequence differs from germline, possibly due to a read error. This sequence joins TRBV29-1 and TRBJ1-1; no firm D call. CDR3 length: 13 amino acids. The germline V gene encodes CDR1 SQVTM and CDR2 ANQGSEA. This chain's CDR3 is CSVEKRFNTEVFF. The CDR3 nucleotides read TGCAGCGTTGAGAAGCGATTTAACACTGAAGTTTTCTTT.

This CDR3 is CASSPGDRGLYEQFF. The CDR3 coding sequence is TGTGCCAGCAGCCCTGGAGACAGGGGATTGTATGAGCAGTTCTTC. This chain joins TRBV28 and TRBJ2-1; TRBD1 matches 8 bases. Losses at the gene ends were 6 bases for V and 8 bases for J; bases not matched to a gene: 12. Germline V gene sequence: CDR1 MDHEN, CDR2 SYDVKM. The CDR3 is made up of 15 amino acids.

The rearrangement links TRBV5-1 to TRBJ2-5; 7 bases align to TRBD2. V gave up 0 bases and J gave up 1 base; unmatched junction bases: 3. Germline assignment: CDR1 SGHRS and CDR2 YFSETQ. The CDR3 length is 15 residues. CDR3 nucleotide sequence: TGCGCCAGCAGCTTGGGTGGGACTACCCAAGAGACCCAGTACTTC. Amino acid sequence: CASSLGGTTQETQYF.

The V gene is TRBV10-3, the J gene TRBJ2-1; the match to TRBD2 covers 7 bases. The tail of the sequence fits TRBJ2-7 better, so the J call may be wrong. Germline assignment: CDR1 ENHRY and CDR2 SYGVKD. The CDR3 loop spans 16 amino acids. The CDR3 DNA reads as TGTGCCATCAGTGAGTCGTTGGAGCGGGGATACAATGAGCAGTACTTC. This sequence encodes CAISESLERGYNEQYF.

The CDR3 region is CSARGDLDHTEAFF. In DNA form, the CDR3 reads TGCAGTGCTAGAGGGGACCTAGACCACACTGAAGCTTTCTTT. The chain is built from TRBV20-1 and TRBJ1-1; tentatively, D is TRBD1 (5 bases). The germline V gene has CDR1 DFQATT and CDR2 SNEGSKA (reference sequence). The V end lost 1 base, the J end lost 3 bases, and 12 bases lay between the germline ends. The CDR3 extends over 14 amino acids.

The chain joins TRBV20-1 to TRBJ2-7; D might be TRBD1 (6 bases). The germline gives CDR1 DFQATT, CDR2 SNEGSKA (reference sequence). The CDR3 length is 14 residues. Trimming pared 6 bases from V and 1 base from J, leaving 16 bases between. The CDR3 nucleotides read TGCAGTGCCCGAGGGGGAAGCGTTTCCTACGAGCAGTACTTC. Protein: CSARGGSVSYEQYF.

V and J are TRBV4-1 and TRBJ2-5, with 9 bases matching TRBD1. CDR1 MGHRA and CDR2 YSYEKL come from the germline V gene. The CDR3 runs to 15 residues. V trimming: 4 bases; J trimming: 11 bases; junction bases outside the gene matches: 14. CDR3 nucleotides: TGCGCCAGCAGCCTAGGGACAGGGAGGCACAATGAGCAGTACTTC. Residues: CASSLGTGRHNEQYF.

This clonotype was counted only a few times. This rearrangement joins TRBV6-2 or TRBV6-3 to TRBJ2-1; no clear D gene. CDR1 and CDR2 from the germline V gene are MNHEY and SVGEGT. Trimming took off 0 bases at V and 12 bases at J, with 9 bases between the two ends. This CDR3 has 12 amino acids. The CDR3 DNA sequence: TGTGCCAGCAGTTACTCTACGTTTGGGCAGTTCTTC. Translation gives CASSYSTFGQFF.

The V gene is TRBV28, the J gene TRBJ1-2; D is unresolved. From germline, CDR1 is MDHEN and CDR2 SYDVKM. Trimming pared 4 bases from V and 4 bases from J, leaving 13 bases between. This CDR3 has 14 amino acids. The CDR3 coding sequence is TGTGCCAGCAGTTCCCAGGAGGGAAGCTATGGCTACACCTTC. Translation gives CASSSQEGSYGYTF.

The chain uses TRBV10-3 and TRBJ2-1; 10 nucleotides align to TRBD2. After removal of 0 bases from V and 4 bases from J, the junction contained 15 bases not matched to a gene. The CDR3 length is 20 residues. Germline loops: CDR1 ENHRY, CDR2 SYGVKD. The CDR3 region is CAISESDSGGPDPFYNEQFF. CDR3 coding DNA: TGTGCCATCAGTGAGTCAGATAGCGGGGGGCCCGACCCCTTTTACAATGAGCAGTTCTTC.

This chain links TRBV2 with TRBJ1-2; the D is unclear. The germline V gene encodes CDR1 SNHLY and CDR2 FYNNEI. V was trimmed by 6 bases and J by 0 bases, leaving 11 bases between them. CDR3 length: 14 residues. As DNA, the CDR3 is TGTGCCAGCAGCGGTCCCGGCCCTAACTATGGCTACACCTTC. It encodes CASSGPGPNYGYTF.

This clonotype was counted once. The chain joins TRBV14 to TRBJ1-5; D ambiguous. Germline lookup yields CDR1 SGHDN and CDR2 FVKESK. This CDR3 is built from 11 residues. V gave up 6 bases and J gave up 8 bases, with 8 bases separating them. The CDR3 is CASRSQEPQHF. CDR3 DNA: TGTGCCAGCAGATCTCAGGAGCCCCAGCATTTT.

The CDR3 region is CASLRSGESRDNYGYTF. The DNA of the CDR3 is TGTGCCAGCCTTCGATCCGGGGAATCCAGGGACAACTATGGCTACACCTTC. The rearrangement links TRBV2 to TRBJ1-2, with D possibly TRBD1 on 5 matching bases. The length of the CDR3 is 17 residues. The V end lost 8 bases, the J end lost 2 bases, and 24 bases lay between the germline ends. The germline V gene encodes CDR1 SNHLY and CDR2 FYNNEI.

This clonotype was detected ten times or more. CDR3: CASSLGLAEDYEQYF. CDR3 nucleotide sequence: TGTGCCAGCAGCTTAGGACTAGCGGAGGACTACGAGCAGTACTTC. The V and J genes are TRBV7-2 and TRBJ2-7; 9 nucleotides agree with TRBD2. CDR1 and CDR2 from the germline V gene are SGHTA and FQGNSA. The CDR3 has 15 residues. Germline trimming cut 1 base from V and 3 bases from J; bases unmatched to any gene: 4.

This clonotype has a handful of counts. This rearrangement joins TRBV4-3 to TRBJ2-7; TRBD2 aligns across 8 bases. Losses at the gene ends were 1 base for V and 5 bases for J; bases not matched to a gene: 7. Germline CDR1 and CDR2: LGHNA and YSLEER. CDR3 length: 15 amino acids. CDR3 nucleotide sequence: TGCGCCAGCAGCCAAGGCGGGGGGCTGAGCAACGAGCAGTACTTC. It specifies CASSQGGGLSNEQYF.

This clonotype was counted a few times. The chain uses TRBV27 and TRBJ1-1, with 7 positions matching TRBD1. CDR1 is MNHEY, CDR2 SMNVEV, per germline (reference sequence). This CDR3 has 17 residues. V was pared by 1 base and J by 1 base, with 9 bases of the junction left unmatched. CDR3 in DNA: TGTGCCAGCAGTTTATATAGGCGACAGGGTAAGAACACTGAAGCTTTCTTT. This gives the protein CASSLYRRQGKNTEAFF.

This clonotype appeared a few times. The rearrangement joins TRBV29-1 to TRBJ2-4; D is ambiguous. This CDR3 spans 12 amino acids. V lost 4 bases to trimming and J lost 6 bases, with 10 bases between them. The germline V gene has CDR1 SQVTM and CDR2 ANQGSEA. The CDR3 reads CSVAPEGNIQYF. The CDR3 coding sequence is TGCAGCGTTGCTCCGGAAGGAAACATTCAGTACTTC.

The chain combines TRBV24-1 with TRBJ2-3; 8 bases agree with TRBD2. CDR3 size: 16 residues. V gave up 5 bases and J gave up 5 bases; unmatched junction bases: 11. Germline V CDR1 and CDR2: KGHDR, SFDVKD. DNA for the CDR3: TGTGCCACCAGTGCCCCGCGGGGGGTCCGGGAAGATACGCAGTATTTT. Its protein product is CATSAPRGVREDTQYF.

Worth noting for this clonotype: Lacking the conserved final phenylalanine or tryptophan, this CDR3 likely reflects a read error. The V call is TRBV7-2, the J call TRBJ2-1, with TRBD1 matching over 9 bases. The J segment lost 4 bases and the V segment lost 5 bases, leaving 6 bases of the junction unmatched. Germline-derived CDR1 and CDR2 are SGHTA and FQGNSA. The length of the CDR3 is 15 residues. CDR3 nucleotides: TGTGCCAGCAGCCCAGAGGGGACAGGGTACAATGAGCAGTTCACC. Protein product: CASSPEGTGYNEQFT.

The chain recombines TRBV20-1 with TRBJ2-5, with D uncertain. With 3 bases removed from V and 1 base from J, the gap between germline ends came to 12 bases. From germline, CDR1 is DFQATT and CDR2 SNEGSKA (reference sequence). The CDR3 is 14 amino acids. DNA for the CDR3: TGCAGTGCTAGTTGGGCCAGGATCCAAGAGACCCAGTACTTC. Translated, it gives CSASWARIQETQYF.

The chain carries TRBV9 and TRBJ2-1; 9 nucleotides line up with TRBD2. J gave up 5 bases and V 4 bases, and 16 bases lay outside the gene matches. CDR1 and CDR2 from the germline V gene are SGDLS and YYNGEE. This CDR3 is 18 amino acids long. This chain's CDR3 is CASSPLWGSSGENNEQFF. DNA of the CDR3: TGTGCCAGCAGCCCCTTGTGGGGTTCTAGCGGGGAAAACAATGAGCAGTTCTTC.

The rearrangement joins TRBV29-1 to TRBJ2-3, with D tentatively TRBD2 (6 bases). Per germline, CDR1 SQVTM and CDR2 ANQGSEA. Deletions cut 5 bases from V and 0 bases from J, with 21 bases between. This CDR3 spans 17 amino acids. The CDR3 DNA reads TGCAGCGTTTTTCTAAGGTTGTCGCGGGGTAGCACAGATACGCAGTATTTT. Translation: CSVFLRLSRGSTDTQYF.

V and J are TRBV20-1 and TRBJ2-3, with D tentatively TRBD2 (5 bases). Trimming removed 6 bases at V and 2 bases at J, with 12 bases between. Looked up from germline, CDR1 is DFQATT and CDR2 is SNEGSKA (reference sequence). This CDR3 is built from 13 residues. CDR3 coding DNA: TGCAGTGCAAGCCAGCGGAACACAGATACGCAGTATTTT. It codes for CSASQRNTDTQYF.